The clone carrying this T cell receptor (beta chain) was observed a few times. The antigen is not known. The data stem from a study of regulatory T cells. Findings and limits, study-wide: Hydrophobic residues at CDR3 positions 6 and 7 were enriched in conventional CD4+ T cells of CD3G-deficient patients. In patients, unique TRB V-J pairs were restricted and V/J usage skewed, especially in Tregs.

The PCR used 52 TRBV and 13 TRBJ primers. Assay: immunoSEQ multiplex PCR; the TCRdb copy retains only in-frame clones and omits some. In the table there are about 15,000 clones, roughly 84% of which are singletons. Losses at the gene ends were 2 bases for V and 9 bases for J; bases not matched to a gene: 2. The CDR3 runs 13 residues. CDR1 and CDR2 from the germline V gene are KGHSH and LQKENI. The rearrangement links TRBV18 to TRBJ2-1; 9 positions agree with TRBD2. Sequencing was performed on conventional CD4+ T cells sorted from blood. The TCR was taken from a person aged 25 to 39 with CD3G deficiency. The CDR3 loop is CASSPGTSLEQFF. As DNA, the CDR3 is TGTGCCAGCTCACCAGGGACTAGCCTTGAGCAGTTCTTC. Based on the CDR3 plus reference TRBV18 and TRBJ2-1, the full variable domain is NAGVMQNPRHLVRRRGQEARLRCSPMKGHSHVYWYRQLPEEGLKFMVYLQKENIIDESGMPKERFSAEFPKEGPSILRIQQVVRGDSAAYFCASSPGTSLEQFFGPGTRLTVL.